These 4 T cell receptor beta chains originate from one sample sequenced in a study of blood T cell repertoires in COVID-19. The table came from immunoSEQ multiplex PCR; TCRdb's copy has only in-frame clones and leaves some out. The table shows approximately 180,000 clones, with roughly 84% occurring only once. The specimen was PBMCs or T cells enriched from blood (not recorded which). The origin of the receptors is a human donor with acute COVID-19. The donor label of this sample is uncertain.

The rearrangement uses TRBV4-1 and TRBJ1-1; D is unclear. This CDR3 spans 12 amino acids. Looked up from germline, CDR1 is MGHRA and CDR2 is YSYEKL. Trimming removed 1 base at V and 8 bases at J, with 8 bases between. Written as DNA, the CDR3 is TGCGCCAGCAGCCAAGTAACGGGAGAAGCTTTCTTT. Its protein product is CASSQVTGEAFF.

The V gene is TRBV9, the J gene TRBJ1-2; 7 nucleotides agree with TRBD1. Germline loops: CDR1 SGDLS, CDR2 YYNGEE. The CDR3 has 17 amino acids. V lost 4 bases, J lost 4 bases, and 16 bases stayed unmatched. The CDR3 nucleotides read TGTGCCAGCAGCAAACGTAGTCCCCTGACAGGGAGCTATGGCTACACCTTC. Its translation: CASSKRSPLTGSYGYTF.

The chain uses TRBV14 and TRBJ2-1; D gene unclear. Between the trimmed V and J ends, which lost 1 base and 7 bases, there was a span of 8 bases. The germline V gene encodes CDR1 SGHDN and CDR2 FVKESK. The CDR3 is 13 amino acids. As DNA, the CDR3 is TGTGCCAGCAGCCAAGGTGTATCGAATGAGCAGTTCTTC. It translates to CASSQGVSNEQFF.

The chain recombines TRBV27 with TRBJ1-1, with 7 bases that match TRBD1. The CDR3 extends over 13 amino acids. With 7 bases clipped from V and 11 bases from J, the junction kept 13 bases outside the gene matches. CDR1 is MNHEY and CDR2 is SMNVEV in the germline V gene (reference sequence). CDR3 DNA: TGTGCCAGCACCCCGTTAGGGGGCACCACGGCTTTCTTT. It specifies CASTPLGGTTAFF.